A single sample is the source of the 5 T cell receptor beta chains below, sequenced in a study of blood T cells in healthy people across ages. A sample-barcoded 5' primer and a J-beta primer mix were used in a second PCR of about 6 to 11 cycles. TCRdb passed the 5' RACE reads through MiXCR, listing each CDR3 protein once. The data hold around 1,600,000 distinct CDR3 sequences, with approximately 43% observed a single time. The specimen was blood. The receptors come from a woman between 18 and 29 years old in good health.

Written as DNA, the CDR3 is TGTGCCAGCAGCGCGGGGCCTGAGAGAGGAGCTTTCTTT. It yields the protein CASSAGPERGAFF. The V call is TRBV7-6, the J call TRBJ1-1, with D perhaps matching TRBD1 (5 bases). Trimming pared 5 bases from V and 10 bases from J, leaving 17 bases between. This CDR3 is built from 13 residues. Germline V gene lookup returns CDR1 SGHVS and CDR2 FNYEAQ.

The CDR3 is CASSPDGLPGGLFF. CDR3 sequence (DNA): TGTGCCAGCTCACCAGACGGACTGCCGGGCGGGCTGTTTTTT. The V and J genes are TRBV18 and TRBJ2-2; possible D gene TRBD2, 5 bases. Trimming took off 2 bases at V and 13 bases at J, with 17 bases between the two ends. The CDR3 runs 14 residues. The V gene's germline CDR1 is KGHSH and CDR2 LQKENI.

This clonotype was observed a few times. The rearrangement links TRBV20-1 to TRBJ2-5; D tentatively fits TRBD1 or TRBD2 (6 bases each). V was trimmed by 6 bases and J by 5 bases, leaving 19 bases between them. The CDR3 has 14 residues. CDR1 is DFQATT and CDR2 is SNEGSKA in the germline V gene (reference sequence). The CDR3 region has the DNA TGCAGTGCAAAAGAGCTTACAGGGAGGGAGACCCAGTACTTC. This sequence encodes CSAKELTGRETQYF.

V usage is TRBV15 and J usage is TRBJ2-3, with D perhaps matching TRBD2 (7 bases). With 0 bases removed from V and 14 bases from J, the gap between germline ends came to 15 bases. This CDR3 spans 13 amino acids. From germline, CDR1 is LNHNV and CDR2 YYDKDF (reference sequence). CDR3: CATSRDPAGAPYF. For the CDR3, the DNA is TGTGCCACCAGCAGAGATCCCGCGGGGGCCCCGTATTTT.

Only a few counts were recorded for this clonotype. The V call is TRBV20-1, the J call TRBJ1-5; D gene ambiguous. This CDR3 region has 12 residues. Germline lookup yields CDR1 DFQATT and CDR2 SNEGSKA (reference sequence). The V gene lost 5 bases and the J gene lost 4 bases, with 9 bases spanning the gap. In nucleotides, the CDR3 is TGCAGTGCTGCGGACGGGAATCAGCCCCAGCATTTT. This codes for CSAADGNQPQHF.